A single sample gave rise to the 15 T cell receptor beta chains below, sequenced in a study of cytomegalovirus exposure and HLA in healthy donors. TCRdb keeps only in-frame clones here, not all; method: immunoSEQ multiplex PCR. The sample contains more than 200,000 clones, about 90% of which appear only once. The sequencing sample was made of PBMCs. These receptors were obtained from a man younger than 30 in good health and CMV-seropositive.

V usage is TRBV2 and J usage is TRBJ2-3; maybe TRBD2 (6 bases). From germline, CDR1 is SNHLY and CDR2 FYNNEI. V lost 3 bases and J lost 0, with 19 bases in between. The CDR3 contains 18 residues. CDR3 amino acids: CASSDNQRATSSTDTQYF. The CDR3 DNA sequence: TGTGCCAGCAGTGATAATCAGCGGGCTACCTCTAGCACAGATACGCAGTATTTT.

The chain recombines TRBV9 with TRBJ2-1, with D perhaps matching TRBD2 (6 bases). Germline V CDR1 and CDR2: SGDLS, YYNGEE. V was pared by 1 base and J by 4 bases, with 15 bases between. This CDR3 has 16 residues. The CDR3 bases are TGTGCCAGCAGCGTAATTGGAGGGAGTTCATACAATGAGCAGTTCTTC. It encodes CASSVIGGSSYNEQFF.

The gene calls are TRBV6-5 and TRBJ2-3, with D hard to call. Germline V lookup: CDR1 MNHEY, CDR2 SVGAGI. The V end lost 9 bases, the J end lost 0 bases, and 10 bases lay between the germline ends. The CDR3 length is 13 residues. The CDR3 region is CASREHSTDTQYF. Written as DNA, the CDR3 is TGTGCCAGTCGAGAACATAGCACAGATACGCAGTATTTT.

This clone was counted once. V gene TRBV2 combines with J gene TRBJ1-1, with no clear D. Trimming took off 7 bases at V and 11 bases at J, with 11 bases between the two ends. Looked up from germline, CDR1 is SNHLY and CDR2 is FYNNEI. This CDR3 region has 10 residues. The CDR3 region is CASTEVEAFF. CDR3 bases: TGTGCCAGCACCGAGGTGGAGGCTTTCTTT.

V is TRBV4-1 and J is TRBJ2-7, with 10 bases fitting TRBD1. This CDR3 has 13 residues. The junction had 3 bases not matched to a gene; V was cut back by 4 bases and J by 6 bases. From germline, CDR1 is MGHRA and CDR2 YSYEKL. As DNA, the CDR3 is TGCGCCAGCAGCCTCGGACAGGGGGGCGAGCAGTACTTC. This codes for CASSLGQGGEQYF.

The chain is built from TRBV2 and TRBJ2-5; 9 bases agree with TRBD2. Germline CDR1 reads SNHLY; CDR2 reads FYNNEI. This CDR3 spans 15 amino acids. J gave up 5 bases and V 7 bases, and 11 bases lay outside the gene matches. The CDR3 DNA reads as TGTGCCAGCACTGGAGCGGGACTAGCTAGGGAGACCCAGTACTTC. This gives the protein CASTGAGLARETQYF. Complete variable domain (other parts from reference TRBV2 and TRBJ2-5): EPEVTQTPSHQVTQMGQEVILRCVPISNHLYFYWYRQILGQKVEFLVSFYNNEISEKSEIFDDQFSVERPDGSNFTLKIRSTKLEDSAMYFCASTGAGLARETQYFGPGTRLLVL.

The rearrangement uses TRBV6-5 and TRBJ2-7, with no clear D. This CDR3 is 13 amino acids long. V was pared by 0 bases and J by 0 bases, with 3 bases between. Germline V gene data show CDR1 as MNHEY and CDR2 as SVGAGI. In nucleotides, the CDR3 is TGTGCCAGCAGTTACTCGAGCTCCTACGAGCAGTACTTC. It is translated as CASSYSSSYEQYF.

This rearrangement joins TRBV6-6 to TRBJ1-4; the D is unclear. Germline V gene sequence: CDR1 MNHNY, CDR2 SVGAGI (reference sequence). This CDR3 is built from 12 residues. Between the trimmed V and J ends, which lost 5 bases and 2 bases, there was a span of 3 bases. This CDR3 is CASSLTNEKLFF. The CDR3 nucleotides are TGTGCCAGCAGTCTGACTAATGAAAAACTGTTTTTT.

The V gene is TRBV27, the J gene TRBJ1-5; a possible D gene is TRBD1 (5 bases). The CDR3 contains 13 residues. The germline CDR1 and CDR2 sequences are MNHEY and SMNVEV (reference sequence). V gave up 5 bases and J gave up 9 bases, with 14 bases separating them. CDR3 in amino acids: CASSIRVEWPQHF. DNA of the CDR3: TGTGCCAGCAGTATCAGGGTAGAATGGCCCCAGCATTTT.

This rearrangement joins TRBV5-5 to TRBJ2-1; 10 bases line up with TRBD1. Germline V gives CDR1 SGHKS, CDR2 YYEKEE (reference sequence). The CDR3 has 15 residues. V was clipped by 0 bases and J by 13 bases; unmatched bases: 10. The CDR3 reads CASSLGWDRGFQQFF. Here the CDR3 DNA reads TGTGCCAGCAGCTTGGGTTGGGACAGGGGATTTCAACAGTTCTTC. Full variable domain (outside the CDR3, taken from reference TRBV5-5 and TRBJ2-1): DAGVTQSPTHLIKTRGQQVTLRCSPISGHKSVSWYQQVLGQGPQFIFQYYEKEERGRGNFPDRFSARQFPNYSSELNVNALLLGDSALYLCASSLGWDRGFQQFFGPGTRLTVL.

The V and J genes are TRBV6-5 and TRBJ2-4; 9 positions match TRBD2. Germline CDR1 is MNHEY and CDR2 is SVGAGI. The CDR3 spans 13 residues. J was trimmed by 4 bases and V by 6 bases; bases with no gene match: 1. The CDR3 DNA is TGTGCCAGCAGAAGCGGGGGGAAAAACATTCAGTACTTC. This sequence encodes CASRSGGKNIQYF.

The gene calls are TRBV11-3 and TRBJ2-3; 12 bases agree with TRBD2. The CDR3 sequence is 16 residues long. Trimming cost V 5 bases and J 1 base; bases outside gene matches: 4. Germline V CDR1 and CDR2: SGHNT, YENEEA. The CDR3 coding sequence is TGTGCCAGCAGCCTCGGACTAGCGGGACGCACAGATACGCAGTATTTT. Its translation is CASSLGLAGRTDTQYF.

This clone has more than one count but fewer than ten. The rearrangement joins TRBV6-5 to TRBJ2-2; D uncertain. This CDR3 is 12 amino acids long. V was shortened by 4 bases and J by 4 bases, with 4 bases between the two germline ends. Germline V gene lookup returns CDR1 MNHEY and CDR2 SVGAGI. CDR3 amino acids: CASSFFTGELFF. The DNA of the CDR3 is TGTGCCAGCAGTTTTTTCACCGGGGAGCTGTTTTTT.

The V and J genes are TRBV25-1 and TRBJ2-7; no reliable D call. The V end was cut by 4 bases, the J end by 7 bases, with 8 bases between. This CDR3 contains 11 residues. The germline gives CDR1 MGHDK, CDR2 SYGVNS. The CDR3 DNA sequence: TGTGCCAGCAGTGCGGGCCGTGAGCAGTACTTC. Translation: CASSAGREQYF.

V usage is TRBV9 and J usage is TRBJ2-1, with TRBD2 matching over 8 bases. Germline CDR1 reads SGDLS; CDR2 reads YYNGEE. Trimming cost V 4 bases and J 1 base; bases outside gene matches: 7. This CDR3 is 16 amino acids long. CDR3: CASSSQIAGSYNEQFF. The CDR3 nucleotides read TGTGCCAGCAGCTCTCAGATAGCGGGATCCTACAATGAGCAGTTCTTC.